This T cell receptor beta chain was observed in a study of brain T cells in children with intractable seizures. Overall study results and limits: Pre- and post-surgery blood differed in depth, so pre-surgery absences may be undersampling.

Trimming removed 0 bases from V and 10 bases from J; junction bases left unmatched: 14. The CDR3 is 18 residues long. Germline V gene sequence: CDR1 MNHEY, CDR2 SMNVEV (reference sequence). This clone was detected once. Its antigen remains unknown. Data came from immunoSEQ multiplex PCR; TCRdb stores just in-frame clones and leaves some out. The sample has about 80,000 clones; under 95% are singletons. Pre-surgery treatment included at least one anti-epileptic drug. This specimen was peripheral blood, taken at surgery. The origin of this receptor is a girl aged 2-10 years with Rasmussen encephalitis and intractable seizures. The chain joins TRBV27 to TRBJ2-1; TRBD2 agrees at 11 bases. In DNA form, the CDR3 reads TGTGCCAGCAGTTTATCTATCGGTCGACTAGCGGGGCGATCAGAGCAGTTCTTC. Translation: CASSLSIGRLAGRSEQFF.